These T cell receptor beta chains were read from a single sample in a study of cytomegalovirus exposure and HLA in healthy donors. The method was immunoSEQ multiplex PCR; TCRdb's version includes in-frame clones alone and lacks a portion of them. The sample yields tens of thousands of clones, about 67% seen once. Sequenced sample: PBMCs. These TCRs come from a human donor in good health. CDR3s leave out the opening cysteine and the closing phenylalanine or tryptophan.

>TRBJ1-1|TRBV29-1
SVDAGGSEAF
>TRBJ2-5|TRBV6-5
ASTGLAERTQY
>TRBJ2-7|TRBV5-6
ASSRTSGSVYEQY
>TRBJ2-2|TRBV9
ASSVESTGELF
>TRBJ2-1|TRBV7-9
ASSGLAGDNEQF
>TRBJ2-5|TRBV7-3
ASSLGLGGTQY
>TRBJ2-3|TRBV30
AWSTSGRRDTQY
>TRBJ2-3|TRBV5-1
ASSFRLAGSGDTQY
>TRBJ1-5|TRBV7-2
ASSLVRGQPQH
>TRBJ1-1|TRBV10-3
AIRVRDTEAF
>TRBJ1-2|TRBV6-5
ASSYSLGRGYT
>TRBJ1-5|TRBV6-5
ASYGASSYQPQH
>TRBJ2-2|TRBV11-2
ASKGAGELF
>TRBJ1-5|TRBV28
ASSPPLDREDNQPQH
>TRBJ2-3|TRBV11-3
ASSSGLGASTDTQY
>TRBJ1-1|TRBV4-1
ASSQQGENTEAF
>TRBJ2-2|TRBV5-1
ASSLEANTGELF
>TRBJ2-3|TRBV5-1
ASSPPLAGNTDTQY
>TRBJ2-5|TRBV19
ASSIGSAETQY
>TRBJ1-1|TRBV29-1
SVLGLNTEAF
>TRBJ2-7|TRBV6-5
ASSSARQGSYEQY
>TRBJ2-1|TRBV10-2
ASSAAGAGNEQF
>TRBJ1-3|TRBV9
ASSVADSGNTIY
>TRBJ2-3|TRBV18
ASSPGTSGTDTQY
>TRBJ2-4|TRBV29-1
SVEDGGLRGGKNIQY
>TRBJ2-1|TRBV28
ASWTSGRGRSYNEQF
>TRBJ1-6|TRBV4-1
ASSQDLGRLH
>TRBJ2-5|TRBV27
ASSLVAGVETQY
>TRBJ2-5|TRBV10-3
ASRTALDNQETQY
>TRBJ2-5|TRBV6-1
ASSEVEREETQY
>TRBJ1-1|TRBV6-5
ASRPQGANTEAF
>TRBJ1-3|TRBV30
AATGFSGNTIY
>TRBJ2-5|TRBV30
AWKGLAGGEETQY
>TRBJ1-1|TRBV6-1
ASSGGVTGGTEAF
>TRBJ2-1|TRBV5-1
ASSSGQVGNEQF
>TRBJ2-7|TRBV12-2
ASRFAREFRDEQY
>TRBJ2-3|TRBV28
ASSLIPGQDRLDTQY
>TRBJ1-2|TRBV12-5
ASGLYPTGPYGYT
>TRBJ2-1|TRBV4-2
ASSQEVGGLPYNEQF
>TRBJ2-7|TRBV19
ASMGLAGPYEQY
>TRBJ2-1|TRBV6-5
ASSQTSGGYNEQF